This TCR beta chain was retrieved from a study of cytomegalovirus exposure and HLA in healthy donors. Overall study findings and caveats: Across donors, presence/absence analyses took sequencing depth to be roughly uniform. An Asian-associated ancestry cluster reportedly showed fewer N-insertions than the roughly 600-donor mean in a later analysis.

This clone was counted between two and nine times. Its antigen is unidentified. Amplification used 60 Vbeta primers and 13 Jbeta primers. This table comes from immunoSEQ multiplex PCR, and its TCRdb copy is limited to in-frame clones, with some not included. The table records 110,000 to 150,000 clones, about 70% of them present only once. The V end was cut by 6 bases, the J end by 2 bases, with 11 bases between. Germline CDR1 is MNHEY and CDR2 is SVGAGI. The CDR3 loop spans 15 amino acids. The material sequenced was PBMCs. This clonotype originated in a woman aged 40 to 55 in good health and CMV-seronegative. This chain uses TRBV6-5 with TRBJ1-6, with D unresolved. CDR3 nucleotides: TGTGCCAGCAGGCCCCACAGTCCCTATAATTCACCCCTCCACTTT. Protein product: CASRPHSPYNSPLHF.